The 7 T cell receptor beta chains reported below all come from one sample, sequenced in a study of response to subunit inactivated influenza vaccine (dated by TCRdb to the late 2010s). Library creation used RT-PCR. Instrument used: Illumina HiSeq 2500. TCRdb reanalyzed the raw reads on its own, using fastp at Q25 for trimming and MiXCR for clone calling, and kept in-frame beta chains. Identical CDR3 proteins give one entry, which carries the most common genes and DNA. In all, the sample holds 590,000 or so distinct CDR3 sequences, and 13% to 15% of those were seen once. The ten largest clones take up 7.5% to 9% of the sample. The source material was PBMCs from blood, sampled 14 to 15 days before vaccination. The receptors come from a man over 45 who received an inactivated influenza vaccine. Donor details come from another sample of the same person, matched by shared clones.

This clonotype has only a few counts. This chain links TRBV12-3 or TRBV12-4 with TRBJ2-3, with D uncertain. V shed 3 bases and J shed 6 bases, with 13 bases lying between them. This CDR3 is built from 14 residues. The CDR3 bases are TGTGCCAGCAGTTTTAGTGGGGTGAGGGATACGCAGTATTTT. It codes for CASSFSGVRDTQYF.

The V and J genes are TRBV7-2 and TRBJ2-1; D possibly corresponds to TRBD1 (5 bases). Germline V CDR1 and CDR2: SGHTA, FQGNSA. Trimming shortened V by 4 bases and J by 10 bases, and 14 bases separated the two germline ends. The CDR3 runs 13 residues. DNA of the CDR3: TGTGCCAGCAGCTCCATATCAGGGTACGAGCAGTTCTTC. It codes for CASSSISGYEQFF.

This clonotype was seen only a few times. V gene TRBV7-8 combines with J gene TRBJ1-5, with 7 nucleotides matching TRBD1. There are 14 residues in the CDR3. Germline V lookup: CDR1 SGHVS, CDR2 FQNEAQ. V shed 0 bases, J shed 4 bases, and the junction held 0 bases outside the gene matches. As DNA, the CDR3 is TGTGCCAGCAGCTTAGCCAGGGGGAATCAGCCCCAGCATTTT. This encodes CASSLARGNQPQHF.

CDR3 nucleotides: TGTGCCTGGAGCTCGTTGGGGGGGTCCTACAATGAGCAGTTCTTC. This translates into CAWSSLGGSYNEQFF. The chain combines TRBV30 with TRBJ2-1; 7 positions agree with TRBD2. CDR3 length: 15 residues. Per the germline V gene, CDR1 is GTSNPN and CDR2 is SVGIG (reference sequence). J was trimmed by 1 base and V by 3 bases; bases with no gene match: 6. The whole variable domain, remainder taken from reference TRBV30 and TRBJ2-1, is SQTIHQWPATLVQPVGSPLSLECTVEGTSNPNLYWYRQAAGRGLQLLFYSVGIGQISSEVPQNLSASRPQDRQFILSSKKLLLSDSGFYLCAWSSLGGSYNEQFFGPGTRLTVL.

The CDR3 reads CASRLTGSTDTQYF. CDR3 DNA sequence: TGTGCCAGCAGGCTGACAGGGAGCACAGATACGCAGTATTTT. The chain links TRBV6-1 to TRBJ2-3, with 7 bases identical to TRBD1. V trimming: 6 bases; J trimming: 0 bases; junction bases outside the gene matches: 3. Looked up from germline, CDR1 is MNHNS and CDR2 is SASEGT. This CDR3 is 14 amino acids long.

This clonotype was detected a few times. The chain has TRBV28 and TRBJ2-1, with D perhaps TRBD2 (6 bases). The CDR3 has 16 amino acids. Per the germline V gene, CDR1 is MDHEN and CDR2 is SYDVKM. V shed 1 base and J shed 6 bases, with 16 bases lying between them. The DNA for the CDR3 is TGTGCCAGCAGTTTATATATGGCGGGAAGGGGCAATGAGCAGTTCTTC. It encodes CASSLYMAGRGNEQFF.

This clonotype has only a few counts. V usage is TRBV5-1 and J usage is TRBJ2-6; a possible D gene is TRBD1 (6 bases). The CDR3 totals 16 residues. Trimming stripped 7 bases from V and 4 bases from J, with 18 bases between. CDR1 is SGHRS, CDR2 YFSETQ, per germline. CDR3 sequence (DNA): TGCGCCAGCGCCGCAGGCCCCCAGGGGGGGGCCAACGTCCTGACTTTC. Amino acid sequence: CASAAGPQGGANVLTF.